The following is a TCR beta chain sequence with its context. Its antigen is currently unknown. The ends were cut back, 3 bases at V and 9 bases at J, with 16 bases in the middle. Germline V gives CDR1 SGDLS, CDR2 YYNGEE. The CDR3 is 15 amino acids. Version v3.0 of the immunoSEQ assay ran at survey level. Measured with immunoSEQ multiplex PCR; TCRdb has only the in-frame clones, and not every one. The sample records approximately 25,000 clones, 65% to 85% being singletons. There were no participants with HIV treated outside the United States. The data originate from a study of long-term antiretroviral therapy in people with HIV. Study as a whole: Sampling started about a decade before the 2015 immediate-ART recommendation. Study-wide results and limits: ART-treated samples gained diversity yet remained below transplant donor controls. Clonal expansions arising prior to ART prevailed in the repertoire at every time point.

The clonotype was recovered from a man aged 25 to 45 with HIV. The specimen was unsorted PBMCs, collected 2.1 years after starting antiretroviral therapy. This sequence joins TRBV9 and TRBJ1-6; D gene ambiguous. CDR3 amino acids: CASSDTGSFVSPLHF. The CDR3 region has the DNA TGTGCCAGCAGCGATACGGGAAGTTTTGTTTCACCCCTCCACTTT.